Included here is one T cell receptor beta chain sequence, with context. This record comes from a study of shared clonotypes between healthy human individuals. About the research overall: A couple of women and a few men aged 18 to 49 served as donors.

Produced via immunoSEQ multiplex PCR; TCRdb's table is partial and in-frame only. The sample has roughly 660,000 clones, around 91% seen once; the top ten hold 34%. The TCR comes from a man aged 18 to 35 in good health. Some clones in this sample may be carry-over from other donors' samples. Sequenced input: memory CD8+ T cells from PBMCs. Sample subset: CD45RO+ cells pooled with CCR7-negative TemRA cells.

The CDR3 DNA reads TGTGCCAGCCCCTCACAATTGTCTGGAAACACCATATATTTT. Protein sequence: CASPSQLSGNTIYF. This chain joins TRBV7-9 and TRBJ1-3; D unclear. Trimming pared 8 bases from V and 1 base from J, leaving 12 bases between. Germline V gene sequence: CDR1 SEHNR, CDR2 FQNEAQ (reference sequence). The CDR3 spans 14 residues.